The present TCR beta chain was sequenced within a study of lymphopenia after photon versus proton radiotherapy. CDR3 length equals 12 residues. With 1 base removed from V and 9 bases from J, the gap between germline ends came to 7 bases. The V gene's germline CDR1 is SGHTA and CDR2 FQGNSA. Method: immunoSEQ multiplex PCR; TCRdb's copy keeps in-frame clones and lacks some. The sample has around 70,000 clones, roughly 90% seen once; the top ten hold approximately 2.6%. The sequenced sample was peripheral blood, obtained from a patient treated with photon-based radiotherapy. The TCR was taken from a woman in her seventies with pancreatic cancer. The chain uses TRBV7-2 and TRBJ2-1; D is unresolved. CDR3 residues: CASSLGGFEQFF. In nucleotides, the CDR3 is TGTGCCAGCAGCTTAGGGGGATTTGAGCAGTTCTTC.